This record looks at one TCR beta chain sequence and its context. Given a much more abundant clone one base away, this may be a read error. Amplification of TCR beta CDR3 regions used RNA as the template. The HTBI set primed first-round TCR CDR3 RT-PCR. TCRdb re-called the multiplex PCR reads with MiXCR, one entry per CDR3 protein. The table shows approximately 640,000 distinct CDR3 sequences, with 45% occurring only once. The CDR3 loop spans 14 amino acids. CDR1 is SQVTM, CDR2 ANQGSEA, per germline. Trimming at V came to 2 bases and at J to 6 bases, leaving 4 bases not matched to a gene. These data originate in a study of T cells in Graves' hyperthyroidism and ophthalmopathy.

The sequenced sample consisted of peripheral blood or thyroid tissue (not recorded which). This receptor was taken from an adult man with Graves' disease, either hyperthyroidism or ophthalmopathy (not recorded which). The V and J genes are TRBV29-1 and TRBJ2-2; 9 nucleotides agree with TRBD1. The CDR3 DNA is TGCAGCGTTGAAAACAGGGGGCGGGCCGGGGAGCTGTTTTTT. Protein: CSVENRGRAGELFF.